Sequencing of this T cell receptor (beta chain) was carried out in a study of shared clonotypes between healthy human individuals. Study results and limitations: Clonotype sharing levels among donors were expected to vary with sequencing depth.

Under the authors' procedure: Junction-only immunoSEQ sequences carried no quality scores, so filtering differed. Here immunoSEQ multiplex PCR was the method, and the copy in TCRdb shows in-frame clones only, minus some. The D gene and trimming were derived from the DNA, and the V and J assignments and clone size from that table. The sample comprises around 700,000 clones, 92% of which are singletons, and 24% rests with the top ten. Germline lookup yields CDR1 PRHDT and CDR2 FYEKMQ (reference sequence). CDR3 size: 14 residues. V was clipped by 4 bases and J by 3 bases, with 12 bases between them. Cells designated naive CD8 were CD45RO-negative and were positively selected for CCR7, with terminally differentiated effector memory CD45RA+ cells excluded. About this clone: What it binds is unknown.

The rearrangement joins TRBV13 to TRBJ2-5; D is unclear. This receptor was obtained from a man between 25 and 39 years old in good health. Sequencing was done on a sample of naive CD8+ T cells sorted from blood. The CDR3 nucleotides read TGTGCCAGCAGCTCCCCTTCCGAGGAAGAGACCCAGTACTTC. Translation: CASSSPSEEETQYF.